This T cell receptor beta chain comes out of a study of cytomegalovirus exposure and HLA in healthy donors. Study results and caveats: Per a later analysis, 15,000 to 20,000 TCR beta sequences showed association with HLA alleles at 0.05 false discovery rate. Reports described diagnosis of cytomegalovirus status by the classifier as highly specific and sensitive. Common viral pathogens (according to a later analysis) appeared linked to several of the most significant clusters.

Worth noting for this clone: The antigen remains undetermined.

The PCR had 60 Vbeta and 13 Jbeta primers. Profiled with immunoSEQ multiplex PCR; TCRdb holds only in-frame clones, not every one. The sample yields tens of thousands of clones, 6.5% to 8% seen once. The TCR sequence derives from a man aged 50-59 years in good health and CMV-seronegative. Sequencing input: PBMCs.

The CDR3 DNA is TGTGCCAGCAGCTTAGTCCCTTTTCGCACCGGGGAGCTGTTTTTT. Protein product: CASSLVPFRTGELFF. The V gene is TRBV7-6, the J gene TRBJ2-2; D remains ambiguous. The CDR3 has 15 amino acids. Germline-derived CDR1 and CDR2 are SGHVS and FNYEAQ. With 1 base removed from V and 4 bases from J, the gap between germline ends came to 10 bases.